A single sample is the source of the 30 T cell receptor beta chains below, sequenced in a study of beta chain features in type 1 diabetes. All of the isolated RNA was reverse transcribed, so expressed TCRB transcripts were sequenced. Sequencing was performed with immunoSEQ multiplex PCR; in TCRdb, only in-frame clones are kept and a portion is missing. The sample lists about 470,000 clones; about 29% were seen once. The sequenced sample was naive CD4+ T cells from blood. The source is a man between 18 and 29 years old in good health.

The rearrangement joins TRBV25-1 to TRBJ2-5, with 8 bases fitting TRBD1. The germline V gene has CDR1 MGHDK and CDR2 SYGVNS. This CDR3 has 17 residues. The V segment lost 2 bases and the J segment 5 bases; nucleotides outside the gene matches: 13. The DNA for the CDR3 is TGTGCCAGCAGTGAAATGGTCTGGCGCAGGGGGCGGGAGACCCAGTACTTC. This gives the protein CASSEMVWRRGRETQYF.

In nucleotides, the CDR3 is TGTGCCTGGAGTGGCAGGGTGCGACAAGAGACCCAGTACTTC. This sequence encodes CAWSGRVRQETQYF. V gene TRBV30 combines with J gene TRBJ2-5; D may be TRBD1 (5 bases). Trimming removed 1 base at V and 2 bases at J, with 11 bases between. The CDR3 is 14 residues long. The V gene's germline CDR1 is GTSNPN and CDR2 SVGIG (reference sequence).

This clone was recorded a few times. This rearrangement joins TRBV4-2 to TRBJ2-2; possibly TRBD2 for D (5 bases). Germline assignment: CDR1 LGHNA and CDR2 YNFKEQ. V gave up 3 bases and J gave up 1 base, with 9 bases separating them. The length of the CDR3 is 15 residues. The CDR3 region is CASSHLEGNTGELFF. The CDR3 coding sequence is TGTGCCAGCAGCCACCTAGAGGGGAACACCGGGGAGCTGTTTTTT.

This clone was seen only a few times. The rearrangement joins TRBV6-6 to TRBJ2-7, with D tentatively TRBD1 (6 bases). CDR1 MNHNY and CDR2 SVGAGI come from the germline V gene (reference sequence). Trimming pared 5 bases from V and 3 bases from J, leaving 17 bases between. The CDR3 has 15 amino acids. The CDR3 protein is CASSKDRRLGYEQYF. DNA of the CDR3: TGTGCCAGCAGTAAGGACAGACGGCTGGGCTACGAGCAGTACTTC.

The chain uses TRBV7-2 and TRBJ2-1; D possibly corresponds to TRBD2 (5 bases). Germline CDR1 reads SGHTA; CDR2 reads FQGNSA. Trimming took 0 bases from V and 9 from J, leaving 15 bases between them. The CDR3 consists of 15 residues. The CDR3 DNA is TGTGCCAGCAGCTTAGCAGCGGTATACATTGGTGAGCAGTTCTTC. This translates into CASSLAAVYIGEQFF.

This clone occurred a few times. The chain joins TRBV5-1 to TRBJ2-3; D is unresolved. The CDR3 has 12 residues. V shed 4 bases and J shed 0 bases, with 3 bases lying between them. Looked up from germline, CDR1 is SGHRS and CDR2 is YFSETQ. CDR3 sequence reads: CASSASTDTQYF. The CDR3, as DNA: TGCGCCAGCAGCGCCAGCACAGATACGCAGTATTTT. Complete variable domain (other parts from reference TRBV5-1 and TRBJ2-3): KAGVTQTPRYLIKTRGQQVTLSCSPISGHRSVSWYQQTPGQGLQFLFEYFSETQRNKGNFPGRFSGRQFSNSRSEMNVSTLELGDSALYLCASSASTDTQYFGPGTRLTVL.

The V gene is TRBV7-2, the J gene TRBJ2-2, with 7 bases matching TRBD1. J gave up 1 base and V 5 bases, and 7 bases lay outside the gene matches. Germline-derived CDR1 and CDR2 are SGHTA and FQGNSA. This CDR3 is built from 16 residues. The CDR3 nucleotides are TGTGCCAGCAGCCCCCGACAGGGCCTGAACACCGGGGAGCTGTTTTTT. Amino acid sequence: CASSPRQGLNTGELFF.

V gene TRBV29-1 combines with J gene TRBJ2-6; D remains ambiguous. Deletions cut 7 bases from V and 0 bases from J, with 7 bases between. The CDR3 sequence is 13 residues long. In germline, CDR1 is SQVTM, CDR2 ANQGSEA. CDR3 in amino acids: CSGLDSGANVLTF. The CDR3 region has the DNA TGCAGCGGGTTGGACTCTGGGGCCAACGTCCTGACTTTC.

J is TRBJ2-5 and V is TRBV29-1; D might be TRBD2 (5 bases). Looked up from germline, CDR1 is SQVTM and CDR2 is ANQGSEA. This CDR3 region has 14 residues. V was clipped by 0 bases and J by 2 bases, with 10 bases between them. CDR3 DNA sequence: TGCAGCGTTGAAGATTACGGGAAACAAGAGACCCAGTACTTC. Protein: CSVEDYGKQETQYF.

This clone was seen a few times. J is TRBJ2-2 and V is TRBV7-2; D unclear. Germline CDR1 and CDR2: SGHTA and FQGNSA. This CDR3 comprises 10 residues. CDR3 loop: CVLLTGELFF. Written as DNA, the CDR3 is TGTGTTCTCTTGACCGGGGAGCTGTTTTTT.

V gene TRBV7-6 combines with J gene TRBJ2-7, with TRBD2 as a possible D gene (5 bases). The germline V gene encodes CDR1 SGHVS and CDR2 FNYEAQ. Trimming removed 2 bases from V and 3 bases from J, with 20 bases in between. The CDR3 covers 17 residues. The CDR3 loop reads CASSLLLGKVKFYEQYF. DNA for the CDR3: TGTGCCAGCAGCTTATTACTAGGGAAGGTAAAGTTCTACGAGCAGTACTTC. Based on the CDR3 plus reference TRBV7-6 and TRBJ2-7, the full variable domain is GAGVSQSPRYKVTKRGQDVALRCDPISGHVSLYWYRQALGQGPEFLTYFNYEAQQDKSGLPNDRFSAERPEGSISTLTIQRTEQRDSAMYRCASSLLLGKVKFYEQYFGPGTRLTVT.

V gene TRBV6-1 combines with J gene TRBJ2-1; D perhaps matches TRBD1 (6 bases). Trimming stripped 3 bases from V and 7 bases from J, with 10 bases between. Germline CDR1 and CDR2: MNHNS and SASEGT. This CDR3 comprises 13 residues. The chain's CDR3 is CASSDADRNEQFF. In DNA, the CDR3 is TGTGCCAGCAGTGACGCCGACAGGAATGAGCAGTTCTTC.

This chain's CDR3 is CASSRTTGVSEAFF. CDR3 nucleotides: TGCGCCAGCAGCCGAACGACAGGGGTGTCTGAAGCTTTCTTT. The chain is built from TRBV4-3 and TRBJ1-1; 8 bases fit TRBD1. Germline V gene sequence: CDR1 LGHNA, CDR2 YSLEER. V was pared by 4 bases and J by 6 bases, with 7 bases of the junction left unmatched. The CDR3 contains 14 residues.

This clone appeared a few times. V is TRBV25-1 and J is TRBJ2-1; D gene ambiguous. V shed 1 base and J shed 8 bases, with 12 bases lying between them. CDR1 and CDR2 (germline): MGHDK, SYGVNS. This CDR3 is built from 14 residues. The CDR3: CASSESVSLDEQFF. CDR3 DNA sequence: TGTGCCAGCAGTGAATCGGTCAGTCTGGATGAGCAGTTCTTC.

V and J are TRBV30 and TRBJ2-5, with 7 nucleotides matching TRBD2. J gave up 9 bases and V 2 bases, and 15 bases lay outside the gene matches. The length of the CDR3 is 15 residues. In germline, CDR1 is GTSNPN, CDR2 SVGIG (reference sequence). CDR3 in amino acids: CAWSHRLGGSHPQYF. CDR3 in DNA: TGTGCCTGGAGTCATCGTCTGGGCGGGAGTCATCCCCAGTACTTC.

This chain joins TRBV30 and TRBJ2-2; 7 nucleotides align to TRBD1. The CDR3 totals 14 residues. J lost 5 bases, V lost 3 bases, and 6 bases had no gene match. Germline V lookup: CDR1 GTSNPN, CDR2 SVGIG (reference sequence). CDR3 sequence (DNA): TGTGCCTGGAGCGCGGACAGGACGACCGGGGAGCTGTTTTTT. Translating gives CAWSADRTTGELFF.

V is TRBV9 and J is TRBJ2-2; D not resolved. Germline loops: CDR1 SGDLS, CDR2 YYNGEE. The CDR3 totals 14 residues. Trimming left V 1 base short and J 6 bases short, with 10 bases between. CDR3 DNA sequence: TGTGCCAGCAGCGTATTGGAGTTGGCCGGGGAGCTGTTTTTT. Protein product: CASSVLELAGELFF.

This clone was found a few times. This chain joins TRBV7-6 and TRBJ2-7, with D unclear. Trimming shortened V by 3 bases and J by 2 bases, and 8 bases separated the two germline ends. This CDR3 has 13 residues. Germline V gene lookup returns CDR1 SGHVS and CDR2 FNYEAQ. The CDR3 DNA follows: TGTGCCAGCAGCTTTCAGGACCCCTACGAGCAGTACTTC. Translation gives CASSFQDPYEQYF.

This clone appeared a few times. The chain links TRBV2 to TRBJ2-3; 9 nucleotides agree with TRBD2. The germline V gene has CDR1 SNHLY and CDR2 FYNNEI. Trimming cost V 4 bases and J 5 bases; bases outside gene matches: 4. This CDR3 comprises 14 residues. In DNA form, the CDR3 reads TGTGCCAGCAGTGGGCTAGCGGGATTAGATACGCAGTATTTT. Its translation: CASSGLAGLDTQYF.

The chain couples TRBV6-1 to TRBJ2-5; 7 positions match TRBD2. Looked up from germline, CDR1 is MNHNS and CDR2 is SASEGT. CDR3 length: 14 residues. Unmatched junction bases numbered 6, after V lost 7 bases and J lost 1 base. CDR3 DNA sequence: TGTGCCAGCACGGAGGGAGGGGTCCAAGAGACCCAGTACTTC. Its protein product is CASTEGGVQETQYF.

The rearrangement uses TRBV2 and TRBJ1-2; D is ambiguous. Germline V gene data show CDR1 as SNHLY and CDR2 as FYNNEI. The CDR3 totals 15 residues. Trimming took off 4 bases at V and 0 bases at J, with 12 bases between the two ends. CDR3 residues: CASSAIATANYGYTF. CDR3 DNA sequence: TGTGCCAGCAGTGCGATCGCCACAGCTAACTATGGCTACACCTTC. Combining the CDR3 with reference TRBV2 and TRBJ1-2 gives the whole variable domain EPEVTQTPSHQVTQMGQEVILRCVPISNHLYFYWYRQILGQKVEFLVSFYNNEISEKSEIFDDQFSVERPDGSNFTLKIRSTKLEDSAMYFCASSAIATANYGYTFGSGTRLTVV.

The sample holds a few counts of this clone. V is TRBV30 and J is TRBJ1-1; TRBD1 matches at 9 bases. The length of the CDR3 is 13 residues. The trim removed 4 bases at V and 4 bases at J, leaving 4 bases unmatched. The germline CDR1 and CDR2 sequences are GTSNPN and SVGIG (reference sequence). The CDR3 sequence: CAWMGTGFTEAFF. The CDR3 DNA sequence: TGTGCCTGGATGGGGACAGGGTTCACTGAAGCTTTCTTT.

The chain joins TRBV27 to TRBJ2-1; TRBD2 aligns across 9 bases. The junction had 11 bases not matched to a gene; V was cut back by 5 bases and J by 0 bases. The CDR3 spans 18 residues. Per the germline V gene, CDR1 is MNHEY and CDR2 is SMNVEV (reference sequence). As DNA, the CDR3 is TGTGCCAGCAGTCGAGGGACTAGCAGCCAGAGCTCCTACAATGAGCAGTTCTTC. This translates into CASSRGTSSQSSYNEQFF.

V and J are TRBV14 and TRBJ2-3; D is unresolved. The CDR3 length is 15 residues. Trimming took 0 bases from V and 2 from J, leaving 9 bases between them. CDR1 SGHDN and CDR2 FVKESK come from the germline V gene. The DNA of the CDR3 is TGTGCCAGCAGCCAAGATGACCGCTTCACAGATACGCAGTATTTT. Amino acids: CASSQDDRFTDTQYF.

The table lists this clone with a few counts. The chain is built from TRBV7-9 and TRBJ2-1; D is undetermined. Trimming left V 4 bases short and J 4 bases short, with 17 bases between. Germline V CDR1 and CDR2: SEHNR, FQNEAQ (reference sequence). The CDR3 is 16 amino acids. CDR3 region: CASSSPAGVGYNEQFF. Here the CDR3 DNA reads TGTGCCAGCAGCTCCCCAGCAGGAGTCGGATACAATGAGCAGTTCTTC.

The CDR3 nucleotides read TGTGCCAGCAGCCGACTTACCGGTGACCGGGCCAACAATGAGCAGTTCTTC. Translated, it gives CASSRLTGDRANNEQFF. The rearrangement uses TRBV11-2 and TRBJ2-1, with D unclear. V was pared by 5 bases and J by 5 bases, with 22 bases between. The CDR3 is 17 residues long. CDR1 SGHAT and CDR2 FQNNGV come from the germline V gene. Full variable domain (outside the CDR3, taken from reference TRBV11-2 and TRBJ2-1): EAGVAQSPRYKIIEKRQSVAFWCNPISGHATLYWYQQILGQGPKLLIQFQNNGVVDDSQLPKDRFSAERLKGVDSTLKIQPAKLEDSAVYLCASSRLTGDRANNEQFFGPGTRLTVL.

This clone has just a few counts. The gene calls are TRBV7-9 and TRBJ2-6, with D possibly called TRBD1 or TRBD2 (7 bases each). The CDR3 is 16 residues long. Trimming removed 5 bases from V and 4 bases from J, with 15 bases in between. From germline, CDR1 is SEHNR and CDR2 FQNEAQ (reference sequence). CDR3 sequence: CASSPQGGTGANVLTF. CDR3 in DNA: TGTGCCAGCAGCCCCCAGGGGGGGACAGGGGCCAACGTCCTGACTTTC.

The chain combines TRBV19 with TRBJ1-2; D gene ambiguous. V dropped 7 bases and J dropped 8 bases, with 14 bases sitting between them. Germline V gene sequence: CDR1 LNHDA, CDR2 SQIVND (reference sequence). The CDR3 contains 12 residues. In DNA, the CDR3 is TGTGCCAGTAACCTAAGTGGGAAGGGCTACACCTTC. Amino acids: CASNLSGKGYTF.

In this sample, this clone turned up a few times. Other nucleotide sequences from this sample produce the same CDR3. The rearrangement uses TRBV30 and TRBJ1-3; D call uncertain. The CDR3 spans 13 residues. Per germline, CDR1 GTSNPN and CDR2 SVGIG (reference sequence). Trimming took off 2 bases at V and 0 bases at J, with 5 bases between the two ends. In nucleotides, the CDR3 is TGTGCCTGGAGTTCCTACTCTGGAAACACCATATATTTT. This sequence encodes CAWSSYSGNTIYF.

The V gene is TRBV7-2, the J gene TRBJ2-3; D remains ambiguous. The CDR3 runs 13 residues. The germline V gene encodes CDR1 SGHTA and CDR2 FQGNSA. V was pared by 0 bases and J by 6 bases, with 7 bases between. The DNA of the CDR3 is TGTGCCAGCAGCTTAGCCTCTAGGGATACGCAGTATTTT. Amino acid sequence: CASSLASRDTQYF.